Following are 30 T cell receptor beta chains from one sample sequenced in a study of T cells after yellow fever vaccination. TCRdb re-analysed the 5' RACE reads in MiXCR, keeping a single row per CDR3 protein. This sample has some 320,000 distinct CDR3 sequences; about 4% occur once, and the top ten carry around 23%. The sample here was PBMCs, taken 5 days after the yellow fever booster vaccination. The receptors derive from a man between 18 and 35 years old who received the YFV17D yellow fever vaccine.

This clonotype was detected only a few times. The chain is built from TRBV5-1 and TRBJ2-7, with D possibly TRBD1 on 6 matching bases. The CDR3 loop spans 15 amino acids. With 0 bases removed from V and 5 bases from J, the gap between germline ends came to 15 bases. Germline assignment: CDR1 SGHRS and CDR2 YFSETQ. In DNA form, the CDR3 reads TGCGCCAGCAGCTTGGTAGGGACACCGGAGAACGAGCAGTACTTC. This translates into CASSLVGTPENEQYF.

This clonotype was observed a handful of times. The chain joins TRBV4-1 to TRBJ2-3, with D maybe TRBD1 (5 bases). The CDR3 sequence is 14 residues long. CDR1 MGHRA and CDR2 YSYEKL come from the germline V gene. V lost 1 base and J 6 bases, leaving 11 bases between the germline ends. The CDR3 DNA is TGCGCCAGCAGCCAAGTCGCTGGGGCGGATACGCAGTATTTT. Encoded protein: CASSQVAGADTQYF.

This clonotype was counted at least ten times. The CDR3 nucleotides are TGCGCCAGCTCCTACGGGACAGGCCGAGCTAACTATGGCTACACCTTC. Residues: CASSYGTGRANYGYTF. The rearrangement uses TRBV10-2 and TRBJ1-2, with 8 bases matching TRBD1. This CDR3 is 16 amino acids long. Germline CDR1 WSHSY, CDR2 SAAADI. After removal of 8 bases from V and 0 bases from J, the junction contained 11 bases not matched to a gene.

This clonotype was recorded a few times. DNA for the CDR3: TGTGCCACCAGTGACCACGGAGTAGGCTATGGCTACACCTTC. This codes for CATSDHGVGYGYTF. V is TRBV24-1 and J is TRBJ1-2; D gene uncertain. Germline V lookup: CDR1 KGHDR, CDR2 SFDVKD. Deletions cut 4 bases from V and 4 bases from J, with 12 bases between. The CDR3 is 14 amino acids.

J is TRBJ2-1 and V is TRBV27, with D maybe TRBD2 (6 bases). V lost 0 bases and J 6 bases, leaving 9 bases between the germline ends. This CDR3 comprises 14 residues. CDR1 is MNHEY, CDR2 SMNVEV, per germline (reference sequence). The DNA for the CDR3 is TGTGCCAGCAGTTTATCGATGGGGGGCAATGAGCAGTTCTTC. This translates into CASSLSMGGNEQFF.

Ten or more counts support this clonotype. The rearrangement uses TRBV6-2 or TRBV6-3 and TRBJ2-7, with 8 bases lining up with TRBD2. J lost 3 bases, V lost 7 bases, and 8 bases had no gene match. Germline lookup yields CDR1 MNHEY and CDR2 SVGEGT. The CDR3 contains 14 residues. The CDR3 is CASTHPGGDYEQYF. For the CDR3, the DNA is TGTGCCAGCACCCACCCCGGGGGGGACTACGAGCAGTACTTC.

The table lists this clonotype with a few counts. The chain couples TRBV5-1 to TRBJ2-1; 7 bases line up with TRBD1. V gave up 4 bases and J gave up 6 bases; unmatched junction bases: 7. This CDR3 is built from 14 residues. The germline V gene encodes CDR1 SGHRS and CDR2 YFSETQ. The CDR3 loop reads CASSTGTELNEQFF. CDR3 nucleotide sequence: TGCGCCAGCAGCACCGGGACAGAACTCAATGAGCAGTTCTTC.

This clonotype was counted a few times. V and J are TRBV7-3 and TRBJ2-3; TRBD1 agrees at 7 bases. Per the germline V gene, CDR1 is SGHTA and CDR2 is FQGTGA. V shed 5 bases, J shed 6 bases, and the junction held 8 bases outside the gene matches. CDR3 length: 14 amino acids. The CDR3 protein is CASSTKQGTDTQYF. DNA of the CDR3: TGTGCCAGCAGCACGAAACAGGGGACGGATACGCAGTATTTT.

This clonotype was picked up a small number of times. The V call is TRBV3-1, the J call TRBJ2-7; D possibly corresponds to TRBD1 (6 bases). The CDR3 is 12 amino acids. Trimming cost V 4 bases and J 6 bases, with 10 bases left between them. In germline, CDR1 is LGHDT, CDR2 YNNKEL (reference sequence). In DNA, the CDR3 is TGTGCCAGCAGCCCCCAGACAGGCGAGCAGTACTTC. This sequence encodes CASSPQTGEQYF.

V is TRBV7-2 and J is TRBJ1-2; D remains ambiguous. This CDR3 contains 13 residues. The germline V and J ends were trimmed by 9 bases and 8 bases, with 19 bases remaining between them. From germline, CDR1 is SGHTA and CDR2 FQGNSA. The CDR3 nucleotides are TGTGCCAGTACCTACCGGGAGCCGTTAGGCTACACCTTC. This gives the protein CASTYREPLGYTF.

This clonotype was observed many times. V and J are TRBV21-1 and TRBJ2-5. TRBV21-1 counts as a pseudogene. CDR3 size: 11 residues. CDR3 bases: TGTGCCAGCAGGAAACAAGAGACCCAGTACTTC. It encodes CASRKQETQYF.

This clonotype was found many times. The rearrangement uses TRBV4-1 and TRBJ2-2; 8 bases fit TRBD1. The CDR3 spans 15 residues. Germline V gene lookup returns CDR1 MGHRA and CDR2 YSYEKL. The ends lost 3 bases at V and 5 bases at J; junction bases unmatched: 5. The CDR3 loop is CASSQSGGGTGELFF. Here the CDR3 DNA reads TGCGCCAGCAGCCAGTCAGGGGGCGGGACCGGGGAGCTGTTTTTT.

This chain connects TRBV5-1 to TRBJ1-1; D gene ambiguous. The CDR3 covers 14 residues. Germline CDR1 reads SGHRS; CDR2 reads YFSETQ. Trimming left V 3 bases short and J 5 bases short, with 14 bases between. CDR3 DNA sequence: TGCGCCAGCAGCTCGCAGCCCCCGCGGACTGAAGCTTTCTTT. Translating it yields CASSSQPPRTEAFF.

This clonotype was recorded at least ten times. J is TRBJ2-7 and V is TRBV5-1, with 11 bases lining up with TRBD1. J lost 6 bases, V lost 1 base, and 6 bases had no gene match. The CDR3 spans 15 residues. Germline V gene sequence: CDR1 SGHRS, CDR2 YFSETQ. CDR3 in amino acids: CASSLRPGQGGEQYF. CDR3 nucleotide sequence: TGCGCCAGCAGCTTGCGACCGGGACAGGGGGGCGAGCAGTACTTC.

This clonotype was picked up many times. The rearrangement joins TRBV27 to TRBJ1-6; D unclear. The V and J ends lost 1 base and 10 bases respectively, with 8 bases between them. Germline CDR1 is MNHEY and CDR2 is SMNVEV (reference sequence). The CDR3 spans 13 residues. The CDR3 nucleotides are TGTGCCAGCAGTTTATATGGTACCTCACCCCTCCACTTT. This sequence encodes CASSLYGTSPLHF.

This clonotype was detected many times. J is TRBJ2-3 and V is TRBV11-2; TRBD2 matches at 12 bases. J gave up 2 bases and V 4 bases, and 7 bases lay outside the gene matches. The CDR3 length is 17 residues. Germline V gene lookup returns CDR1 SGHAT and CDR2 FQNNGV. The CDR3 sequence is CASSSLTSGGPTDTQYF. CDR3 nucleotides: TGTGCCAGCAGCTCCCTAACTAGCGGGGGGCCCACAGATACGCAGTATTTT.

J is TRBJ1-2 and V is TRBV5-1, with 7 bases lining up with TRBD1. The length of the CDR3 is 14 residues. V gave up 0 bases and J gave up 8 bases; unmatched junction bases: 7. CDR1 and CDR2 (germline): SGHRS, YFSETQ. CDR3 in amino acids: CASSLAPGGEGYTF. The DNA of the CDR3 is TGCGCCAGCAGCTTGGCTCCAGGGGGTGAAGGCTACACCTTC.

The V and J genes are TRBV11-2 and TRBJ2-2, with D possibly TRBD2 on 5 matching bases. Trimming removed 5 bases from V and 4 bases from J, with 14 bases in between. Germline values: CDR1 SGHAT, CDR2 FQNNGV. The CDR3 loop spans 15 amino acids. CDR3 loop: CASSPSPGSTGELFF. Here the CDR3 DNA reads TGTGCCAGCAGCCCCTCTCCGGGATCCACCGGGGAGCTGTTTTTT. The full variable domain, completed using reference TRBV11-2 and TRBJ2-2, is EAGVAQSPRYKIIEKRQSVAFWCNPISGHATLYWYQQILGQGPKLLIQFQNNGVVDDSQLPKDRFSAERLKGVDSTLKIQPAKLEDSAVYLCASSPSPGSTGELFFGEGSRLTVL.

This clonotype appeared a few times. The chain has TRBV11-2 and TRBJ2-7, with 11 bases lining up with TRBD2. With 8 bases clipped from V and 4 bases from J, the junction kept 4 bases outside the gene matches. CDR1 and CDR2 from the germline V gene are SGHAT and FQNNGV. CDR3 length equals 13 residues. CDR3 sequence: CASLTSGGYEQYV. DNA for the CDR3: TGTGCCAGCCTAACTAGCGGGGGTTACGAGCAGTACGTC.

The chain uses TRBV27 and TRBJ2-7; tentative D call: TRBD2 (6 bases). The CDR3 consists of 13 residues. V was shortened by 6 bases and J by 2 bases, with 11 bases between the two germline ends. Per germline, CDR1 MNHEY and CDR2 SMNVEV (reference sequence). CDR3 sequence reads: CASRAGYTYEQYF. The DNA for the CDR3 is TGTGCCAGCAGGGCGGGGTACACCTACGAGCAGTACTTC.

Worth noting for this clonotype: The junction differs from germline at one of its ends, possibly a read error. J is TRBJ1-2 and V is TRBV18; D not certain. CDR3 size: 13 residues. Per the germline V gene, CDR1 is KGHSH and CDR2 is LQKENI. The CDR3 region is CARSPPRESGYTF. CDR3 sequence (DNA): TGTGCCAGATCACCACCGAGGGAATCAGGCTACACCTTC.

DNA for the CDR3: TGTGCCAGCTCACCACCGAGGCGGGACTACGAGCAGTACGTC. Amino acids: CASSPPRRDYEQYV. The rearrangement links TRBV18 to TRBJ2-7, with D maybe TRBD2 (6 bases). CDR1 is KGHSH, CDR2 LQKENI, per germline. V lost 0 bases, J lost 3 bases, and 9 bases lay in between. The CDR3 consists of 14 residues.

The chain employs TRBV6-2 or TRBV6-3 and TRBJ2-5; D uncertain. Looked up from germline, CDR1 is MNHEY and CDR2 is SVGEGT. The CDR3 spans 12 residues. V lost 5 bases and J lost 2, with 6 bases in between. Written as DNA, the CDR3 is TGTGCCAGCAGTCATGCGCAAGAGACCCAGTACTTC. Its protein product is CASSHAQETQYF.

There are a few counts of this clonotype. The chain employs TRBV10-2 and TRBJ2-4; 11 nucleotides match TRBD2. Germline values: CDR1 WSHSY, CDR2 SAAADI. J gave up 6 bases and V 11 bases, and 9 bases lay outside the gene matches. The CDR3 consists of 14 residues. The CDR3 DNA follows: TGCGCCGTAGGGTTAGCGGGGGGGCCAAACATTCAGTACTTC. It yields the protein CAVGLAGGPNIQYF.

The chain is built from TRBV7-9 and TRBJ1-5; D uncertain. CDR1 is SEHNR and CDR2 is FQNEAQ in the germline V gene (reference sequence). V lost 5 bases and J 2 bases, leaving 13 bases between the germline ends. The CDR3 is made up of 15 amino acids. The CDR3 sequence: CASSPKGGGNQPQHF. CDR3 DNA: TGTGCCAGCAGCCCGAAGGGTGGGGGCAATCAGCCCCAGCATTTT. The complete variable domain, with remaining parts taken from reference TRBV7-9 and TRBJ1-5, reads DTGVSQNPRHKITKRGQNVTFRCDPISEHNRLYWYRQTLGQGPEFLTYFQNEAQLEKSRLLSDRFSAERPKGSFSTLEIQRTEQGDSAMYLCASSPKGGGNQPQHFGDGTRLSIL.

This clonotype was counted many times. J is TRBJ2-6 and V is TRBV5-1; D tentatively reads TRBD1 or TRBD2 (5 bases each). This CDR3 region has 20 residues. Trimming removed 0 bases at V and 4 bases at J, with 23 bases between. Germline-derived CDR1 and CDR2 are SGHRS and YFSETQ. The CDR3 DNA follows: TGCGCCAGCAGCTTGGCCCAGGGATCATGGGCGGGCGTGGGGGCCAACGTCCTGACTTTC. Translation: CASSLAQGSWAGVGANVLTF.

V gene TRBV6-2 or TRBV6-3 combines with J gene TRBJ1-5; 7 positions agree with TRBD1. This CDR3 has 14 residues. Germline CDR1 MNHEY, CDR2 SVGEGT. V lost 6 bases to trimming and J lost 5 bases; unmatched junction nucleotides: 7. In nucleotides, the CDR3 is TGTGCCAGCAGACAATCTCAGGGGGATCAGCCCCAGCATTTT. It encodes CASRQSQGDQPQHF.

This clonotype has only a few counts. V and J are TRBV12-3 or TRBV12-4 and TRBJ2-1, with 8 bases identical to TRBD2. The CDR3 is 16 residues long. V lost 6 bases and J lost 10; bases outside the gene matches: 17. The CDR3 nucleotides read TGTGCCAGCAGCGGGCCGGGAGCGGGGGCTAGGGGGGAGCAGTTCTTC. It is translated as CASSGPGAGARGEQFF.

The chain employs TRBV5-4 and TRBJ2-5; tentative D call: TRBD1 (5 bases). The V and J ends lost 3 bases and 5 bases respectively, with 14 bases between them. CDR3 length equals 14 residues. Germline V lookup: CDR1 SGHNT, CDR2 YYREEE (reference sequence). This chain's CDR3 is CASSWGGADETQYF. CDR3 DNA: TGTGCCAGCAGCTGGGGTGGGGCCGACGAGACCCAGTACTTC.

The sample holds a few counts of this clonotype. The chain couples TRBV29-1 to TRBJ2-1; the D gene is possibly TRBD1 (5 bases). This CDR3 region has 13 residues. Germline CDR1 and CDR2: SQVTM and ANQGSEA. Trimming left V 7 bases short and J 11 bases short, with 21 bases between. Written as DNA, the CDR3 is TGCAGCGCCACGCCAGCCAGGGCAATGAAGCAGTTCTTC. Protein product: CSATPARAMKQFF.